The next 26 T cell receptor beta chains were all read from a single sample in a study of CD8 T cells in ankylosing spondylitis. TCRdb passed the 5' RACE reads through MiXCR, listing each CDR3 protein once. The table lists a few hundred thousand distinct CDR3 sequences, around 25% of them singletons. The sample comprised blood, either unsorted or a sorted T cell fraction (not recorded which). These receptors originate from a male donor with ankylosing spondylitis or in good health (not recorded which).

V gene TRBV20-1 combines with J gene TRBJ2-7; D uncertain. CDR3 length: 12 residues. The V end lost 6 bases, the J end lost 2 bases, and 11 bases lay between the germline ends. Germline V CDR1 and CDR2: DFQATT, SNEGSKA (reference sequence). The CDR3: CSASTPPYEQYF. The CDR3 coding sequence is TGCAGTGCCAGCACCCCCCCCTACGAGCAGTACTTC.

CDR3 in amino acids: CASSPGLAGGEQYF. CDR3 coding DNA: TGTGCCAGCAGCCCCGGACTAGCGGGGGGCGAGCAGTACTTC. V gene TRBV7-6 combines with J gene TRBJ2-7, with 14 nucleotides matching TRBD2. Germline V lookup: CDR1 SGHVS, CDR2 FNYEAQ. V was clipped by 5 bases and J by 6 bases; unmatched bases: 3. This CDR3 spans 14 amino acids. Complete variable domain (other parts from reference TRBV7-6 and TRBJ2-7): GAGVSQSPRYKVTKRGQDVALRCDPISGHVSLYWYRQALGQGPEFLTYFNYEAQQDKSGLPNDRFSAERPEGSISTLTIQRTEQRDSAMYRCASSPGLAGGEQYFGPGTRLTVT.

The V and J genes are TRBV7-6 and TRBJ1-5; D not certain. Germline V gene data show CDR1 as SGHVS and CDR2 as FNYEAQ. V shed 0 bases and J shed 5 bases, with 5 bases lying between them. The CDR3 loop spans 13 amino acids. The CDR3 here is CASSLALDQPQHF. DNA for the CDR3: TGTGCCAGCAGCTTAGCGCTCGATCAGCCCCAGCATTTT.

The DNA for the CDR3 is TGCAGTGCTAGGGAGGGATTTCAGGAGACCCAGTACTTC. It translates to CSAREGFQETQYF. J is TRBJ2-5 and V is TRBV20-1, with D perhaps matching TRBD2 (6 bases). The germline gives CDR1 DFQATT, CDR2 SNEGSKA (reference sequence). V lost 3 bases, J lost 5 bases, and 13 bases lay in between. This CDR3 is built from 13 residues.

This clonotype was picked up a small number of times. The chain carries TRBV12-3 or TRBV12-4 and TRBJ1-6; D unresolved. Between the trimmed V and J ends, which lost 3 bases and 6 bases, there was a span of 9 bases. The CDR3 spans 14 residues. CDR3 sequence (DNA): TGTGCCAGCAGTTTGGACGGGATTAATTCACCCCTCCACTTT. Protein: CASSLDGINSPLHF.

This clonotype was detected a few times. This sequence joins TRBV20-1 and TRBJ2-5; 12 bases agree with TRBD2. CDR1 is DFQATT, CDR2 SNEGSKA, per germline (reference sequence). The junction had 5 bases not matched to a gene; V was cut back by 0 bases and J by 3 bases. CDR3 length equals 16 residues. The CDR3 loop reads CSARDHASGGEETQYF. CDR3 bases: TGCAGTGCTAGAGATCACGCTAGCGGGGGGGAAGAGACCCAGTACTTC.

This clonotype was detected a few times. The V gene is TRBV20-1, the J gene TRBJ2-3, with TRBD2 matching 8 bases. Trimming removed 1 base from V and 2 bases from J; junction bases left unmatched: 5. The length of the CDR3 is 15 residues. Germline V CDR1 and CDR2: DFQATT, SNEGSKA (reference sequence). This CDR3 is CSARAGLGYTDTQYF. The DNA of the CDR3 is TGCAGTGCTAGAGCGGGACTAGGCTACACAGATACGCAGTATTTT.

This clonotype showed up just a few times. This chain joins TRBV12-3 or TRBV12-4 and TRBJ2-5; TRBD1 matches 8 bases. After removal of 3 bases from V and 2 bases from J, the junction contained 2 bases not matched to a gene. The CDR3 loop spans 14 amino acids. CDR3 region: CASSFWTGQETQYF. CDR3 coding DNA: TGTGCCAGCAGTTTCTGGACAGGGCAAGAGACCCAGTACTTC.

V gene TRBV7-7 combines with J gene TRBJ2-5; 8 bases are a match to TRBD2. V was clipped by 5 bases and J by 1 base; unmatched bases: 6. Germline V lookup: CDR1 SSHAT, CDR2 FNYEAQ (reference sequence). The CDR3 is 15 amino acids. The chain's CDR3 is CASSQRGGTQETQYF. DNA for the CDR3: TGTGCCAGCAGCCAACGGGGGGGGACCCAAGAGACCCAGTACTTC.

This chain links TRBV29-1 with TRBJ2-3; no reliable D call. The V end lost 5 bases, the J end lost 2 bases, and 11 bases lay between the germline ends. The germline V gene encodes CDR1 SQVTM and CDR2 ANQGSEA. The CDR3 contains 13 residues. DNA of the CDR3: TGCAGCGTTTATTTGCGGTTCACAGATACGCAGTATTTT. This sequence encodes CSVYLRFTDTQYF.

CDR3 coding DNA: TGTGCCAGCAGCCCCCGGACAGGGGCGAGCTCCTACAATGAGCAGTTCTTC. Residues: CASSPRTGASSYNEQFF. The V call is TRBV7-8, the J call TRBJ2-1, with 9 bases identical to TRBD1. Germline CDR1 SGHVS, CDR2 FQNEAQ. This CDR3 region has 17 residues. Trimming cost V 5 bases and J 0 bases; bases outside gene matches: 8.

In DNA form, the CDR3 reads TGTGCCAGCAGTGACTACGGGACAGGGAGGTCCTACGAGCAGTACTTC. Encoded protein: CASSDYGTGRSYEQYF. The V call is TRBV25-1, the J call TRBJ2-7; the match to TRBD1 covers 9 bases. The germline V gene encodes CDR1 MGHDK and CDR2 SYGVNS. The length of the CDR3 is 16 residues. J was trimmed by 1 base and V by 3 bases; bases with no gene match: 7.

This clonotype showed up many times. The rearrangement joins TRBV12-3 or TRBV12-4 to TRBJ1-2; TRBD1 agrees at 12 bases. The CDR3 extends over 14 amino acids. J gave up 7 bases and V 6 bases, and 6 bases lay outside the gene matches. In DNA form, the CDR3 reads TGTGCCAGCAGCTTGGGACAGGGGGCTGGTGGCTACACCTTC. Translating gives CASSLGQGAGGYTF.

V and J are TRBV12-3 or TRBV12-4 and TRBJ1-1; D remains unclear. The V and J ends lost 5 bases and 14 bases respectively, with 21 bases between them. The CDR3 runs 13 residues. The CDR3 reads CASSPRRFPRVFF. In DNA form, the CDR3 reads TGTGCCAGCAGTCCTAGGCGGTTCCCGCGGGTCTTCTTT.

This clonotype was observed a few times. This chain's CDR3 is CSATQGQGATEAFF. The DNA of the CDR3 is TGCAGTGCAACCCAGGGACAGGGGGCCACTGAAGCTTTCTTT. The genes are TRBV20-1 and TRBJ1-1; 12 bases agree with TRBD1. The length of the CDR3 is 14 residues. With V trimmed by 6 bases and J by 4 bases, 6 bases remained unmatched. Germline CDR1 and CDR2: DFQATT and SNEGSKA (reference sequence).

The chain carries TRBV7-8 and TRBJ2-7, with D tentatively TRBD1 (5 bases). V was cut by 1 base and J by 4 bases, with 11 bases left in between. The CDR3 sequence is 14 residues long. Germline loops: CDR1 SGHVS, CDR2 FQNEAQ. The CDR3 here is CASSLVPGIYEQYF. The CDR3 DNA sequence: TGTGCCAGCAGCTTAGTCCCAGGGATTTACGAGCAGTACTTC.

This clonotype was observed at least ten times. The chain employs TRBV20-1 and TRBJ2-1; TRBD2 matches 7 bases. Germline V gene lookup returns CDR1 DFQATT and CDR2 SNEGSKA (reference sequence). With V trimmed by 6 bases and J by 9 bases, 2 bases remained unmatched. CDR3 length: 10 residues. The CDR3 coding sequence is TGCAGTGCAGTAGCGGGTGAGCAGTTCTTC. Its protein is CSAVAGEQFF.

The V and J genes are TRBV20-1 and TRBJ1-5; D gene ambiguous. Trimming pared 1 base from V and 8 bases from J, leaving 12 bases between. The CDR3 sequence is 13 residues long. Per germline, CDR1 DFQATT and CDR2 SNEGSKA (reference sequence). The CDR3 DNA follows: TGCAGTGCTAGAGCCCGGGTACATGAGCCCCAGCATTTT. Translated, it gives CSARARVHEPQHF.

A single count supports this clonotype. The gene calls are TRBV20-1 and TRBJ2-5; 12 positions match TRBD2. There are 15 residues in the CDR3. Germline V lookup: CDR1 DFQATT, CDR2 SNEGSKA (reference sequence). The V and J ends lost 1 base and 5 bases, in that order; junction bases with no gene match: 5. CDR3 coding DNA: TGCAGTGCTAGAGGACTAGCGGGGGTCTGGGAGACCCAGTACTTC. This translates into CSARGLAGVWETQYF.

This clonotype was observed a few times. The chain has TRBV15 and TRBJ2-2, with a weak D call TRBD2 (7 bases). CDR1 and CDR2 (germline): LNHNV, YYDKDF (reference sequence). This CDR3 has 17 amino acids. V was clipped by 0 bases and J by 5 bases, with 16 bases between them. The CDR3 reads CATSRDGGAMGTGELFF. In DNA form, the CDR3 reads TGTGCCACCAGCAGAGATGGGGGGGCCATGGGTACCGGGGAGCTGTTTTTT.

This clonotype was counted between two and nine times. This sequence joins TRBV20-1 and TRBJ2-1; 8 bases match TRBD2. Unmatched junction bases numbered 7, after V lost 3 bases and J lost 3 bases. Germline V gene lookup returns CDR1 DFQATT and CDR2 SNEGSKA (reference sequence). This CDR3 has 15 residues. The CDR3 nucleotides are TGCAGTGCTAGTGAGGTACTAGCGGACTACAATGAGCAGTTCTTC. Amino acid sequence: CSASEVLADYNEQFF.

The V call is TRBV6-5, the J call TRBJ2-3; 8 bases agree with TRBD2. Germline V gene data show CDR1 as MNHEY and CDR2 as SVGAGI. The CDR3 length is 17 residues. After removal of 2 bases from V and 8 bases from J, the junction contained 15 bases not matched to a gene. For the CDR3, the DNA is TGTGCCAGCAGTTACAGGCTCAGGGGCGGGGGGCTCGGTACGCAGTATTTT. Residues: CASSYRLRGGGLGTQYF.

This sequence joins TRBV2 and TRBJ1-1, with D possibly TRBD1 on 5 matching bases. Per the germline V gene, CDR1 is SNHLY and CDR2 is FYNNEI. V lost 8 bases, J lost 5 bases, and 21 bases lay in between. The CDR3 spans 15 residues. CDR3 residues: CASAAGPPRGTEAFF. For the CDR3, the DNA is TGTGCCAGCGCCGCCGGTCCACCCCGGGGGACTGAAGCTTTCTTT.

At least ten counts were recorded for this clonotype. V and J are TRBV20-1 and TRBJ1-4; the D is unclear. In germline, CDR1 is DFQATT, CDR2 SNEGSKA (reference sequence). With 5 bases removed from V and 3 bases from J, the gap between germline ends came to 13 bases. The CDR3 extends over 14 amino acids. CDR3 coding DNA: TGCAGTGCTCCTTATTTGGGCTCTAATGAAAAACTGTTTTTT. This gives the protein CSAPYLGSNEKLFF.

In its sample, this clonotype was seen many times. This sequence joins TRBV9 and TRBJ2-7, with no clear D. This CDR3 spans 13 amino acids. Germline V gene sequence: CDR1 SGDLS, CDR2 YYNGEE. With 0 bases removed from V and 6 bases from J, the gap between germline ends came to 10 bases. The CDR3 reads CASSVGSPGEQYF. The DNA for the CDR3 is TGTGCCAGCAGCGTAGGGTCCCCAGGCGAGCAGTACTTC.

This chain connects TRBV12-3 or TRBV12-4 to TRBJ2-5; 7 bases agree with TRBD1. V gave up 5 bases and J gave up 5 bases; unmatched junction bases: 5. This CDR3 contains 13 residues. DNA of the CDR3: TGTGCCAGCAGTCACAGGGGCTTGGAGACCCAGTACTTC. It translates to CASSHRGLETQYF.